Sequencing of this T cell receptor beta chain was carried out in a study of blood T cell repertoires in COVID-19. Study-level background: Nucleic acid was either cDNA or gDNA, and it came from T cells, B-cell-depleted T cells, or PBMCs.

Participant age was roughly 18 to 90 years, and participants resided in about 25 US areas. Cohorts were assigned according to the clinical history that participants reported. Assay used: immunoSEQ multiplex PCR; TCRdb lists only in-frame clones, some missing. The sample contains 130,000 or so clones, around 84% of which appear only once. The CDR3 has 15 amino acids. With V trimmed by 4 bases and J by 8 bases, 9 bases remained unmatched. CDR1 is SGHRS, CDR2 YFSETQ, per germline. Material: PBMCs or T cells enriched from blood (not recorded which). The TCR originated in a man aged 40-49 years with acute COVID-19. This chain joins TRBV5-1 and TRBJ1-4; 9 nucleotides match TRBD1. CDR3 in amino acids: CASSATGTGKEKLFF. Written as DNA, the CDR3 is TGCGCCAGCAGCGCTACCGGGACAGGGAAAGAAAAACTGTTTTTT. The entire variable domain, with the rest obtained from reference TRBV5-1 and TRBJ1-4, is as follows: KAGVTQTPRYLIKTRGQQVTLSCSPISGHRSVSWYQQTPGQGLQFLFEYFSETQRNKGNFPGRFSGRQFSNSRSEMNVSTLELGDSALYLCASSATGTGKEKLFFGSGTQLSVL.